The following is a T cell receptor beta chain sequence with its context. These data are taken from a study of blood T cell repertoires in COVID-19. Study information: The United States, Italy and Spain supplied acute and convalescent COVID-19 samples.

The V gene's germline CDR1 is MDHEN and CDR2 SYDVKM. V was pared by 6 bases and J by 1 base, with 16 bases between. The CDR3 totals 16 residues. Produced via immunoSEQ multiplex PCR; TCRdb's table is partial and in-frame only. This sample has roughly 410,000 clones, with 70% to 90% found just once. Sequenced input: peripheral blood. V and J are TRBV28 and TRBJ1-5, with TRBD1 as a possible D gene (6 bases). The source is a woman in her sixties with COVID-19, enrolled during active disease. CDR3 residues: CASSRGRRGSNQPQHF. As DNA, the CDR3 is TGTGCCAGCAGCCGGGGCCGCAGGGGAAGCAATCAGCCCCAGCATTTT.